This entry describes one T cell receptor (beta chain). This specimen comes from a study of T cells in Graves' hyperthyroidism and ophthalmopathy. Amplification of TCR beta CDR3 regions was performed using RNA transcripts as template. Researchers ran a first-round RT-PCR on the TCR CDR3 using the HTBI primer set. MiXCR, run by TCRdb on the multiplex PCR reads, gives a single entry per CDR3 protein. This sample has hundreds of thousands of distinct CDR3 sequences, with 45% found just once. Together with thyroid ultrasound, orbital computed tomography, serum thyroxine and TRAb, clinical symptoms were used for diagnoses. The CDR3 consists of 16 residues. V was clipped by 4 bases and J by 2 bases; unmatched bases: 4. CDR1 and CDR2 (germline): SNHLY, FYNNEI.

The sequenced sample consisted of peripheral blood or thyroid tissue (not recorded which). This rearrangement joins TRBV2 to TRBJ2-7; 14 bases map to TRBD2. The receptor was isolated from an adult man with Graves' disease, either hyperthyroidism or ophthalmopathy (not recorded which). The CDR3, as DNA: TGTGCCAGCAGTGGAGGGACTAGCGGGAGTACCTACGAGCAGTACTTC. This codes for CASSGGTSGSTYEQYF.